This entry lists 15 T cell receptor beta chains sequenced from one sample in a study of blood T cells in healthy people across ages. Then a second PCR, running roughly 7 to 11 cycles, was carried out with a sample-barcoded 5' primer and a J-beta primer mix. TCRdb reprocessed the 5' RACE reads with MiXCR, giving one entry per CDR3 protein. The sample contains hundreds of thousands of distinct CDR3 sequences, approximately 40% of which appear only once. The sample comprised blood. The receptors derive from a man older than 75 in good health.

The chain is built from TRBV7-9 and TRBJ1-1; 10 bases fit TRBD1. V dropped 5 bases and J dropped 1; count of bases not matched to a gene: 13. This CDR3 has 18 residues. Germline V gives CDR1 SEHNR, CDR2 FQNEAQ (reference sequence). The CDR3 DNA follows: TGTGCCAGCAGCGAAGGGACAGGGGTTTACAGGTCGAACACTGAAGCTTTCTTT. It specifies CASSEGTGVYRSNTEAFF.

Many counts were recorded for this clonotype. This chain links TRBV7-2 with TRBJ2-7; the match to TRBD2 covers 10 bases. The trim removed 4 bases at V and 3 bases at J, leaving 3 bases unmatched. Germline lookup yields CDR1 SGHTA and CDR2 FQGNSA. This CDR3 has 14 residues. CDR3 coding DNA: TGTGCCAGCAGCTCCGGGACTAGCGTCTACGAGCAGTACTTC. Protein product: CASSSGTSVYEQYF.

CDR3 in amino acids: CASRRRQGLANEKLFF. CDR3 nucleotide sequence: TGTGCCAGCAGGCGACGCCAGGGTTTAGCTAATGAAAAACTGTTTTTT. The chain uses TRBV7-2 and TRBJ1-4, with a tentative D call TRBD1 (5 bases). Germline V gene sequence: CDR1 SGHTA, CDR2 FQGNSA. V was pared by 6 bases and J by 3 bases, with 17 bases between. CDR3 size: 16 residues.

This chain links TRBV5-1 with TRBJ2-7; TRBD2 is a possible D gene (7 bases). V shed 0 bases and J shed 7 bases, with 17 bases lying between them. CDR3 size: 15 residues. Germline V CDR1 and CDR2: SGHRS, YFSETQ. As DNA, the CDR3 is TGCGCCAGCAGCTTGGATGCGGGGGCCAACAATGAGCAGTACTTC. Translation: CASSLDAGANNEQYF.

This clonotype was counted only a few times. V gene TRBV27 combines with J gene TRBJ2-5; no firm D call. V lost 5 bases to trimming and J lost 3 bases, with 10 bases between them. The CDR3 loop spans 13 amino acids. Germline lookup yields CDR1 MNHEY and CDR2 SMNVEV (reference sequence). This chain's CDR3 is CASSLLGEETQYF. The CDR3 coding sequence is TGTGCCAGCAGTCTGCTGGGCGAAGAGACCCAGTACTTC.

This chain uses TRBV7-2 with TRBJ2-7; no definite D call. V was clipped by 3 bases and J by 3 bases, with 12 bases between them. CDR1 and CDR2 (germline): SGHTA, FQGNSA. The CDR3 is 14 residues long. CDR3: CASSFSDHLYEQYF. Here the CDR3 DNA reads TGTGCCAGCAGCTTCTCGGACCACCTCTACGAGCAGTACTTC.

This clonotype was counted a few times. The chain joins TRBV5-4 to TRBJ2-7; D is unresolved. Germline V CDR1 and CDR2: SGHNT, YYREEE (reference sequence). The V gene lost 1 base and the J gene lost 4 bases, with 12 bases spanning the gap. The CDR3 is made up of 14 amino acids. The CDR3 sequence: CASSLSMGRYEQYF. The CDR3 region has the DNA TGTGCCAGCAGCTTGAGTATGGGTCGATACGAGCAGTACTTC. The full variable domain, with the rest looked up from reference TRBV5-4 and TRBJ2-7, is ETGVTQSPTHLIKTRGQQVTLRCSSQSGHNTVSWYQQALGQGPQFIFQYYREEENGRGNFPPRFSGLQFPNYSSELNVNALELDDSALYLCASSLSMGRYEQYFGPGTRLTVT.

This clonotype was detected only a few times. The genes are TRBV20-1 and TRBJ2-7; 10 nucleotides line up with TRBD1. CDR1 and CDR2 from the germline V gene are DFQATT and SNEGSKA (reference sequence). CDR3 length: 16 residues. The V segment lost 3 bases and the J segment 4 bases; nucleotides outside the gene matches: 12. Here the CDR3 DNA reads TGCAGTGCTAGGGGAGCGGGACAGGGGATAGGGTACGAGCAGTACTTC. This gives the protein CSARGAGQGIGYEQYF.

V is TRBV9 and J is TRBJ1-1; D gene unclear. V lost 0 bases and J lost 1, with 10 bases in between. Germline values: CDR1 SGDLS, CDR2 YYNGEE. The CDR3 length is 15 residues. CDR3 protein: CASSVGNRKNTEAFF. CDR3 coding DNA: TGTGCCAGCAGCGTAGGTAACAGAAAGAACACTGAAGCTTTCTTT. The complete variable domain, with remaining parts taken from reference TRBV9 and TRBJ1-1, reads DSGVTQTPKHLITATGQRVTLRCSPRSGDLSVYWYQQSLDQGLQFLIQYYNGEERAKGNILERFSAQQFPDLHSELNLSSLELGDSALYFCASSVGNRKNTEAFFGQGTRLTVV.

This clonotype was counted a single time. This chain uses TRBV20-1 with TRBJ1-4; 8 positions match TRBD1. This CDR3 spans 14 amino acids. Trimming at V came to 3 bases and at J to 8 bases, leaving 8 bases not matched to a gene. Germline V gives CDR1 DFQATT, CDR2 SNEGSKA (reference sequence). The CDR3 sequence: CSARYGTGSEKLFF. CDR3 DNA: TGCAGTGCTAGGTACGGGACAGGAAGCGAAAAACTGTTTTTT.

This clonotype came up a few times. CDR3 sequence: CASSLGRGGRLSDTQYF. The CDR3 DNA reads TGTGCCAGCAGCTTAGGGAGGGGGGGGCGTCTTTCAGATACGCAGTATTTT. V and J are TRBV7-2 and TRBJ2-3, with D tentatively TRBD2 (7 bases). Trimming left V 1 base short and J 4 bases short, with 18 bases between. The CDR3 contains 17 residues. From germline, CDR1 is SGHTA and CDR2 FQGNSA.

For the CDR3, the DNA is TGTGCCAGCAGTTCCACATCAACAGGGGGCTATAGGTCCTACGAGCAGTACTTC. Its translation: CASSSTSTGGYRSYEQYF. V gene TRBV28 combines with J gene TRBJ2-7, with 9 bases fitting TRBD1. This CDR3 is 18 amino acids long. With 4 bases clipped from V and 1 base from J, the junction kept 14 bases outside the gene matches. Germline loops: CDR1 MDHEN, CDR2 SYDVKM.

At least ten counts were recorded for this clonotype. The chain has TRBV6-5 and TRBJ1-6, with 9 bases lining up with TRBD1. After removal of 6 bases from V and 9 bases from J, the junction contained 6 bases not matched to a gene. Germline lookup yields CDR1 MNHEY and CDR2 SVGAGI. This CDR3 comprises 14 residues. The CDR3 DNA follows: TGTGCCAGCAGCCCGGGACAGGGTATTTCACCCCTCCACTTT. Translated, it gives CASSPGQGISPLHF.

This clonotype has at least ten counts. The V call is TRBV29-1, the J call TRBJ2-5, with a tentative D call TRBD2 (7 bases). The CDR3 covers 12 residues. Trimming pared 5 bases from V and 4 bases from J, leaving 11 bases between. Germline lookup yields CDR1 SQVTM and CDR2 ANQGSEA. This CDR3 is CSVRGGPETQYF. The CDR3 DNA sequence: TGCAGCGTTAGGGGGGGCCCAGAGACCCAGTACTTC. The entire variable domain, with the rest obtained from reference TRBV29-1 and TRBJ2-5, is as follows: SAVISQKPSRDICQRGTSLTIQCQVDSQVTMMFWYRQQPGQSLTLIATANQGSEATYESGFVIDKFPISRPNLTFSTLTVSNMSPEDSSIYLCSVRGGPETQYFGPGTRLLVL.

This chain uses TRBV2 with TRBJ1-1, with D perhaps matching TRBD1 (5 bases). Germline loops: CDR1 SNHLY, CDR2 FYNNEI. The V end was cut by 5 bases, the J end by 4 bases, with 14 bases between. This CDR3 has 14 amino acids. CDR3 nucleotides: TGTGCCAGCAGTCGAAAGAGGGGATCCACTGAAGCTTTCTTT. Its translation: CASSRKRGSTEAFF.